These 5 T cell receptor beta chains share one sample of origin, sequenced in a study of blood T cell repertoires in COVID-19 (TCRdb year 2020). Library preparation was by the immunoSEQ multiplex PCR assay. In TCRdb, the immuneACCESS table is reduced to in-frame sequences with V and J assigned. These tables do not hold every clone; where another copy was compared, an unresolved V gene accounts for under half, and the others remain unexplained. In all, the sample holds under 110,000 clones, and about 70% of those were seen once. In total, the top ten clones hold 0.9% of the sample. Material: peripheral blood. The receptors stem from a human donor with acute or convalescent COVID-19. The donor label of this sample is uncertain.

The chain carries TRBV18 and TRBJ2-5; 8 bases agree with TRBD1. CDR1 and CDR2 from the germline V gene are KGHSH and LQKENI. The CDR3 covers 15 residues. Trimming cost V 6 bases and J 5 bases; bases outside gene matches: 11. CDR3 DNA: TGTGCCAGCTCTCAAGGACAGGGACCGGGGGAGACCCAGTACTTC. It translates to CASSQGQGPGETQYF. Using reference TRBV18 and TRBJ2-5 for the parts outside the CDR3, the full variable domain is NAGVMQNPRHLVRRRGQEARLRCSPMKGHSHVYWYRQLPEEGLKFMVYLQKENIIDESGMPKERFSAEFPKEGPSILRIQQVVRGDSAAYFCASSQGQGPGETQYFGPGTRLLVL.

On this clone itself: A read error may account for a junction end that differs from germline. This chain uses TRBV10-1 with TRBJ2-7, with D maybe TRBD1 (6 bases). The CDR3 consists of 14 residues. Germline CDR1 reads WNHNN; CDR2 reads SYGVQD (reference sequence). CDR3 amino acids: CASSGHKNRESGLF. The CDR3 nucleotides are TGCGCCAGCAGTGGCCATAAAAACAGGGAAAGTGGACTCTTC.

The genes are TRBV6-5 and TRBJ2-7; 8 bases map to TRBD1. This CDR3 has 13 residues. The junction had 7 bases not matched to a gene; V was cut back by 8 bases and J by 4 bases. Germline V gene data show CDR1 as MNHEY and CDR2 as SVGAGI. In DNA, the CDR3 is TGTGCCAGCGGTCGGACAGGGTTGTACGAGCAGTACTTC. Its protein is CASGRTGLYEQYF.

The chain is built from TRBV30 and TRBJ1-1; D gene unclear. Germline CDR1 reads GTSNPN; CDR2 reads SVGIG (reference sequence). Trimming stripped 0 bases from V and 4 bases from J, with 15 bases between. The CDR3 runs to 15 residues. CDR3 sequence: CAWSVPGVVGTEAFF. DNA of the CDR3: TGTGCCTGGAGTGTACCCGGGGTGGTTGGCACTGAAGCTTTCTTT.

CDR3 residues: CASSFLRGAGDNEQFF. In DNA, the CDR3 is TGTGCCAGCAGTTTTTTGCGGGGGGCCGGGGACAATGAGCAGTTCTTC. V and J are TRBV2 and TRBJ2-1, with 8 bases aligning to TRBD2. The CDR3 contains 16 residues. The V and J ends lost 5 bases and 5 bases, in that order; junction bases with no gene match: 11. CDR1 SNHLY and CDR2 FYNNEI come from the germline V gene.